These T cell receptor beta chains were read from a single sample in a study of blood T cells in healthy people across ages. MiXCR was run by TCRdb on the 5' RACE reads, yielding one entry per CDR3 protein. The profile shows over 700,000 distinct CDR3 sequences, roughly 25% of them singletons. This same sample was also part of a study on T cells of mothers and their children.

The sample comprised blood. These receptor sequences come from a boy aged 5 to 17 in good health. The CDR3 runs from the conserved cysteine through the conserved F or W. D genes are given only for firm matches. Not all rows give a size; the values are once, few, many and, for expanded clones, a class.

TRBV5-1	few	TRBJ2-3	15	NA	CASSPWGQSTDTQYF	TGCGCCAGCAGCCCCTGGGGACAAAGCACAGATACGCAGTATTTT
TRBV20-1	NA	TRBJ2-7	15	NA	CSASMFDSFSYEQYF	TGCAGTGCTAGTATGTTTGACAGTTTCTCCTACGAGCAGTACTTC
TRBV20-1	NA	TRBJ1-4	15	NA	CSARSADTFREKLFF	TGCAGTGCTAGATCGGCGGACACTTTCCGTGAAAAACTGTTTTTT
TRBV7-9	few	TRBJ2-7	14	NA	CASSSRDITYEQYF	TGTGCCAGCAGCTCCCGGGACATAACCTACGAGCAGTACTTC
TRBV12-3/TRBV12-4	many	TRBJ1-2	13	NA	CASSSRRGNGYTF	TGTGCCAGCAGTTCTAGACGGGGGAATGGCTACACCTTC
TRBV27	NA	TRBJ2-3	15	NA	CASSLLRSSGSAQYF	TGTGCCAGCAGTTTATTGAGGTCGAGCGGATCGGCGCAGTATTTT
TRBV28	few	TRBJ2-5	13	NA	CASSLAGFETQYF	TGTGCCAGCAGTTTAGCTGGCTTCGAGACCCAGTACTTC
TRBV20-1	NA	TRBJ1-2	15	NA	CSAQGSVSSNYGYTF	TGCAGTGCTCAGGGGTCGGTGTCCTCTAACTATGGCTACACCTTC
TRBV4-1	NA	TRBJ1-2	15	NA	CASSQGTASEDGYTF	TGCGCCAGCAGCCAAGGCACGGCTTCGGAAGATGGCTACACCTTC
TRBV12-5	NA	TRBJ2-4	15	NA	CASGDRGDPQDIQYF	TGTGCTAGTGGTGATAGAGGAGACCCTCAAGACATTCAGTACTTC
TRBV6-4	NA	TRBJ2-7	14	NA	CASSVRTQGDEQYF	TGTGCCAGCAGTGTTAGGACCCAAGGCGACGAGCAGTACTTC
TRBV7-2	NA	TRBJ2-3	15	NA	CASSLGWDGTDTQYF	TGTGCCAGCAGCTTAGGTTGGGACGGCACAGATACGCAGTATTTT
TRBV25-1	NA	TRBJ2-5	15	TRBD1	CASSARQGEGETQYF	TGTGCCAGCAGTGCCCGACAGGGGGAGGGGGAGACCCAGTACTTC
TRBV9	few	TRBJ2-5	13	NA	CASSDRVRKTQYF	TGTGCCAGCAGCGACAGGGTTAGGAAGACCCAGTACTTC
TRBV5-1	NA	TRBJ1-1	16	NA	CASSLGPRARSTEAFF	TGCGCCAGCAGCTTGGGTCCTAGGGCGCGCAGCACTGAAGCTTTCTTT
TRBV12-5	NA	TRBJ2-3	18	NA	CASGLVLRQGSSTDTQYF	TGTGCTAGTGGTTTGGTTCTCCGGCAGGGGTCTAGCACAGATACGCAGTATTTT
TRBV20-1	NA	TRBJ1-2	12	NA	CSARFRESGYTF	TGCAGTGCTAGATTTCGGGAAAGTGGCTACACCTTC
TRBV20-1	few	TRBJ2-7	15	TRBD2	CSASETSGNSYEQYF	TGCAGTGCTAGCGAAACTAGCGGGAACTCCTACGAGCAGTACTTC
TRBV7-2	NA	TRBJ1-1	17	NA	CASSPRAATGFDTEAFF	TGTGCCAGCAGCCCTAGGGCCGCAACAGGATTCGACACTGAAGCTTTCTTT
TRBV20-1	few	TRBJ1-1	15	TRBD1	CSARTQGAWNTEAFF	TGCAGTGCTAGAACACAGGGGGCTTGGAACACTGAAGCTTTCTTT
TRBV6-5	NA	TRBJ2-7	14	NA	CAIVMGGGGDEQYF	TGTGCCATAGTTATGGGGGGCGGTGGGGACGAGCAGTACTTC
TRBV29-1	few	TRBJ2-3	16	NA	CSVNLGLGLYTDTQYF	TGCAGCGTCAACCTAGGATTGGGACTGTACACAGATACGCAGTATTTT
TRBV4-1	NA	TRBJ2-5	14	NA	CASSPRHIEETQYF	TGCGCCAGCAGCCCTAGACATATAGAAGAGACCCAGTACTTC
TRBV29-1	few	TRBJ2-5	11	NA	CSVGRSGTQYF	TGCAGCGTGGGCCGGTCTGGGACCCAGTACTTC
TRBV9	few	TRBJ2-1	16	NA	CASSVAQGSSYNEQFF	TGTGCCAGCAGCGTAGCTCAGGGTTCCTCCTACAATGAGCAGTTCTTC
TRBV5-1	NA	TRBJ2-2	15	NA	CASSLSDPKHGEPFF	TGCGCCAGCAGCTTGTCGGACCCCAAGCACGGGGAGCCGTTTTTT
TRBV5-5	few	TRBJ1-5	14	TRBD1	CASSEDREWKPQHF	TGTGCCAGCAGCGAGGACAGGGAATGGAAGCCCCAGCATTTT
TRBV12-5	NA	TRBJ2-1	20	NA	CASGLAGKYGGTSSYNEQFF	TGTGCTAGTGGTTTAGCAGGGAAATATGGCGGGACGAGCTCCTACAATGAGCAGTTCTTC
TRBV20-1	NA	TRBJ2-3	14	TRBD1	CSARNRGLPDTQYF	TGCAGTGCTCGTAACAGGGGGCTCCCAGATACGCAGTATTTT
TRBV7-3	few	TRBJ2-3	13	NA	CASLTSGWDTQYF	TGTGCCAGCCTCACCTCAGGCTGGGATACGCAGTATTTT
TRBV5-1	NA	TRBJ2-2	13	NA	CASSSGVTGELFF	TGCGCCAGCAGCTCGGGAGTCACCGGGGAGCTGTTTTTT
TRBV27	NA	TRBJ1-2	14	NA	CASSLSPGPTAYTF	TGTGCCAGCAGTTTATCCCCAGGGCCCACCGCCTACACCTTC
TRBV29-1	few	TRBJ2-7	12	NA	CSVRERGYEQYF	TGCAGCGTGCGAGAGAGGGGCTACGAGCAGTACTTC
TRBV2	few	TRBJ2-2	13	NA	CASYPGSGGELFF	TGTGCCAGCTATCCGGGGTCCGGCGGGGAGCTGTTTTTT
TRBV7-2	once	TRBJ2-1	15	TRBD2	CASQPGLAQKNEQFF	TGTGCCAGCCAACCGGGACTAGCGCAGAAGAATGAGCAGTTCTTC
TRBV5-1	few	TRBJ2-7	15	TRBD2	CASTQGTSGVYEQYF	TGCGCCAGCACCCAAGGAACTAGCGGGGTCTACGAGCAGTACTTC
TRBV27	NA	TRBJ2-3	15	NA	CASRYRAVSTDTQYF	TGTGCCAGCAGGTACAGGGCTGTAAGCACAGATACGCAGTATTTT
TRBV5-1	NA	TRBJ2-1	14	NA	CASSQGTAGGEQFF	TGCGCCAGCAGCCAGGGGACGGCCGGGGGTGAGCAGTTCTTC
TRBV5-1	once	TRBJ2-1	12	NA	CASSSNSNEQFF	TGCGCCAGCAGCTCGAACTCAAATGAGCAGTTCTTC
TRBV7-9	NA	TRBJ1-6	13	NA	CASSLGGGRSLHF	TGTGCCAGCAGCTTAGGCGGAGGTAGGTCCCTCCACTTT
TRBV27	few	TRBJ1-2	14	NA	CASSLRAPLEGYTF	TGTGCCAGCAGTTTAAGGGCTCCGTTAGAAGGCTACACCTTC
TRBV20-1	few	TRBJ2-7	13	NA	CSASVGYSYEQYF	TGCAGTGCTAGCGTTGGCTATTCCTACGAGCAGTACTTC
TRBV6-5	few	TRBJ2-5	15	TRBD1	CASKFSPTGIETQYF	TGTGCCAGCAAGTTTAGTCCGACAGGGATAGAGACCCAGTACTTC
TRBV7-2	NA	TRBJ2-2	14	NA	CASSPRQQTGELFF	TGTGCCAGCAGCCCCCGACAGCAAACCGGGGAGCTGTTTTTT
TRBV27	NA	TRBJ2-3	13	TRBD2	CASSLGRADTQYF	TGTGCCAGCAGTTTGGGGAGGGCAGATACGCAGTATTTT
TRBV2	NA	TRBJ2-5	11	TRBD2	CASWRAGEQYF	TGTGCCAGTTGGCGCGCGGGAGAGCAGTACTTC
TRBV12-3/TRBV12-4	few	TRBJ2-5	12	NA	CASMQGKETQYF	TGTGCCAGCATGCAGGGTAAAGAGACCCAGTACTTC
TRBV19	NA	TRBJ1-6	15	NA	CASKDAETIPSPLHF	TGTGCCAGTAAGGATGCGGAAACGATCCCTTCACCCCTCCACTTT
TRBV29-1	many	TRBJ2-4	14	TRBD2	CSTLAGGSKNIQYF	TGCAGCACCTTAGCGGGAGGTTCCAAAAACATTCAGTACTTC
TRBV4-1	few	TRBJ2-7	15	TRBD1	CASSQDPGTAYEQYF	TGCGCCAGCAGCCAAGACCCCGGGACAGCCTACGAGCAGTACTTC
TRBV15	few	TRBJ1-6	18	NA	CATSRDGVFGRGYSPLHF	TGTGCCACCAGCAGAGATGGGGTTTTTGGCAGGGGATACTCACCCCTCCACTTT
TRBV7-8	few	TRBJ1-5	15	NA	CASSTGSLSNQPQHF	TGTGCCAGCAGTACAGGTTCCCTTAGCAATCAGCCCCAGCATTTT
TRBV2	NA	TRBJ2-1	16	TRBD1	CASRLLRDREYNEQFF	TGTGCCAGCAGATTGCTCCGGGACAGGGAGTACAATGAGCAGTTCTTC
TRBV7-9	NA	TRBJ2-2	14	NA	CASSLWVDTGELFF	TGTGCCAGCAGCTTATGGGTCGATACCGGGGAGCTGTTTTTT
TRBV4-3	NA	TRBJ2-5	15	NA	CASSQDNAAWETQYF	TGCGCCAGCAGCCAAGATAACGCAGCGTGGGAGACCCAGTACTTC